The clone carrying this T cell receptor (beta chain) was observed at least ten times. Germline lookup yields CDR1 SGHTA and CDR2 FQGNSA. This CDR3 spans 14 amino acids. J was trimmed by 12 bases and V by 2 bases; bases with no gene match: 10. Molecular barcoded adaptors covering alpha/delta and beta/gamma chains were used on around 400 ng RNA. TCRdb re-derived calls from the reads in MiXCR, one entry per CDR3 protein. The sample shows about 93,000 distinct CDR3 sequences, roughly 21% of them seen only once. The data derive from a study of read filtering for tumor transcriptome and immune sequencing. Overall study context: The cohort had about 16 men and approximately 13 women aged roughly 40 to 90, mean around 63 years. DNase treatment preceded whole-transcriptome library preparation.

The sample taken for sequencing was a population of CD138-negative cells sorted from bone marrow. This receptor was taken from a donor aged 40 or older with multiple myeloma. The J gene is TRBJ2-1, the V gene TRBV7-2; 7 bases map to TRBD1. CDR3 residues: CASSLFTLGTAQFF. The CDR3 DNA follows: TGTGCCAGCAGCTTATTTACGTTGGGGACAGCGCAGTTCTTC.